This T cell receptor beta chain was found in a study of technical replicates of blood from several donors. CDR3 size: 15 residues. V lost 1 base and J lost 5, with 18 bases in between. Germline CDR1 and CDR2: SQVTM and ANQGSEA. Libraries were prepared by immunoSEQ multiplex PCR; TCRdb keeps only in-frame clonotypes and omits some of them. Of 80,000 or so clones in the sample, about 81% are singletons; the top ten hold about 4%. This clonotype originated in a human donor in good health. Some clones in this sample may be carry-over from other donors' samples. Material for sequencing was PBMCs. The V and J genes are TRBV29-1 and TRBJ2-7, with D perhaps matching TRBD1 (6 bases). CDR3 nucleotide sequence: TGCAGCGTTGAAGTGGCAGGGGATATCGGTAACGAGCAGTACTTC. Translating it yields CSVEVAGDIGNEQYF.